This record looks at one T cell receptor (beta chain) sequence and its context. This specimen comes from a study of cytomegalovirus exposure and HLA in healthy donors. The PCR used 60 Vbeta and 13 Jbeta primers. Assay used: immunoSEQ multiplex PCR; TCRdb lists only in-frame clones, some missing. This sample carries roughly 33,000 clones, with around 3.3% going to the ten biggest clones. Trimming stripped 5 bases from V and 2 bases from J, with 19 bases between. The CDR3 is 16 residues long. Germline loops: CDR1 MDHEN, CDR2 SYDVKM. The TCR was taken from a woman between 40 and 50 years old in good health and CMV-seropositive. The chain carries TRBV28 and TRBJ2-7; weak D call: TRBD2 (7 bases). Sequenced sample: PBMCs. CDR3 coding DNA: TGTGCCAGCAGTCTAGGACATTGGGGGGGCGCCTACGAGCAGTACTTC. Encoded protein: CASSLGHWGGAYEQYF.